This TCR beta chain came from a study of STAT5B mutations in CD4+ large granular lymphocyte leukemia. Whole-study findings and limits: 8/27 top patient clones versus 2/35 control clones were TRBV06-family.

Generated by immunoSEQ multiplex PCR, the TCRdb table keeps only in-frame clones and is missing some. This sample yields around 30,000 clones, of which about three quarters are seen a single time; roughly 2% belongs to the top ten. Concerning this clone: Its specificity is not known.

There are 15 residues in the CDR3. Germline values: CDR1 GTSNPN, CDR2 SVGIG (reference sequence). Trimming removed 2 bases from V and 6 bases from J; junction bases left unmatched: 5. This TCR derives from a human donor in good health. The chain combines TRBV30 with TRBJ2-1; 12 positions match TRBD2. Material for sequencing was CD4+ T cells from blood buffy coats. For the CDR3, the DNA is TGTGCCTGGAGTCGACTAGCGGGGGTTACCAATGAGCAGTTCTTC. Protein: CAWSRLAGVTNEQFF. The full variable domain, with the rest looked up from reference TRBV30 and TRBJ2-1, is SQTIHQWPATLVQPVGSPLSLECTVEGTSNPNLYWYRQAAGRGLQLLFYSVGIGQISSEVPQNLSASRPQDRQFILSSKKLLLSDSGFYLCAWSRLAGVTNEQFFGPGTRLTVL.